The present entry profiles one T cell receptor beta chain with its context. V was pared by 4 bases and J by 13 bases, with 30 bases between. Per the germline V gene, CDR1 is SGHRS and CDR2 is YFSETQ. This CDR3 contains 17 residues. Expressed TCRB transcripts got sequenced, as all isolated RNA was reverse transcribed. Data came from immunoSEQ multiplex PCR; TCRdb stores just in-frame clones and leaves some out. Of 430,000 or so clones in the sample, over 9.5% are singletons; the top ten hold over 0.035%. This entry is derived from a study of beta chain features in type 1 diabetes. The receptor was isolated from a young woman in good health. J is TRBJ2-1 and V is TRBV5-1; a weak D match, TRBD1 (6 bases). The sequenced sample was naive CD4+ T cells from blood. The CDR3 DNA sequence: TGCGCCAGCAGCCGGGGCCCGGGACAAATTGCGGTAAGCCCTCAGTTCTTC. The encoded protein is CASSRGPGQIAVSPQFF. The full variable domain, in which reference TRBV5-1 and TRBJ2-1 provide the parts outside the CDR3, is KAGVTQTPRYLIKTRGQQVTLSCSPISGHRSVSWYQQTPGQGLQFLFEYFSETQRNKGNFPGRFSGRQFSNSRSEMNVSTLELGDSALYLCASSRGPGQIAVSPQFFGPGTRLTVL.